A single sample is the source of the 30 T cell receptor beta chains below, sequenced in a study of blood T cell repertoires in COVID-19. Sequencing used immunoSEQ multiplex PCR; TCRdb keeps in-frame clones, though not all of them. The sample yields 200,000 to 250,000 clones, 70% to 90% seen once. Sequenced input: peripheral blood. The receptor source for this set is a woman in her seventies with active or convalescent COVID-19.

The chain carries TRBV18 and TRBJ1-5; D call uncertain. Germline CDR1 and CDR2: KGHSH and LQKENI. Trimming cost V 3 bases and J 4 bases, with 16 bases left between them. The CDR3 spans 16 residues. CDR3 in amino acids: CASSPARGGVNQPQHF. CDR3 bases: TGTGCCAGCTCACCGGCTCGGGGTGGGGTAAATCAGCCCCAGCATTTT.

The V gene is TRBV25-1, the J gene TRBJ2-6, with D possibly TRBD1 on 5 matching bases. The germline V and J ends were trimmed by 3 bases and 2 bases, with 8 bases remaining between them. This CDR3 is built from 15 residues. Germline V lookup: CDR1 MGHDK, CDR2 SYGVNS. The CDR3 bases are TGTGCCAGCAGTGATGCCAGGGCTGGGGCCAACGTCCTGACTTTC. It is translated as CASSDARAGANVLTF. The variable domain in full, with the rest retrieved from reference TRBV25-1 and TRBJ2-6, is EADIYQTPRYLVIGTGKKITLECSQTMGHDKMYWYQQDPGMELHLIHYSYGVNSTEKGDLSSESTVSRIRTEHFPLTLESARPSHTSQYLCASSDARAGANVLTFGAGSRLTVL.

The chain couples TRBV7-2 to TRBJ1-1; D perhaps matches TRBD1 (5 bases). Trimming shortened V by 0 bases and J by 4 bases, and 9 bases separated the two germline ends. Germline CDR1 reads SGHTA; CDR2 reads FQGNSA. The CDR3 contains 14 residues. This CDR3 reads CASSLARGGTEAFF. The CDR3 DNA sequence: TGTGCCAGCAGCTTAGCGCGGGGGGGCACTGAAGCTTTCTTT.

The chain carries TRBV7-9 and TRBJ2-5, with 8 nucleotides matching TRBD2. CDR3 size: 15 residues. CDR1 and CDR2 (germline): SEHNR, FQNEAQ (reference sequence). V dropped 1 base and J dropped 4; count of bases not matched to a gene: 5. The CDR3 loop is CASSLGRGAPETQYF. CDR3 nucleotides: TGTGCCAGCAGCTTAGGGCGGGGGGCCCCAGAGACCCAGTACTTC.

The chain joins TRBV10-3 to TRBJ1-4; 7 nucleotides line up with TRBD1. After removal of 10 bases from V and 5 bases from J, the junction contained 10 bases not matched to a gene. The CDR3 is made up of 14 amino acids. The germline V gene has CDR1 ENHRY and CDR2 SYGVKD. The CDR3 bases are TGTGCCACCTGCCCACAGGGGACGAATGAAAAACTGTTTTTT. Its translation: CATCPQGTNEKLFF.

The chain recombines TRBV7-2 with TRBJ1-1; D may be TRBD1 (6 bases). Trimming left V 5 bases short and J 10 bases short, with 17 bases between. The germline gives CDR1 SGHTA, CDR2 FQGNSA. The CDR3 loop spans 13 amino acids. The CDR3 sequence: CASSRGGRAVAFF. Written as DNA, the CDR3 is TGTGCCAGCAGCCGGGGGGGCCGGGCTGTAGCTTTCTTT.

This clone appeared a few times. V gene TRBV6-4 combines with J gene TRBJ1-3; no firm D call. Trimming removed 0 bases at V and 2 bases at J, with 11 bases between. The CDR3 is 16 amino acids. From germline, CDR1 is MRHNA and CDR2 SNTAGT. This chain's CDR3 is CASSDSGTDPGNTIYF. The CDR3, as DNA: TGTGCCAGCAGTGACTCCGGAACAGATCCTGGAAACACCATATATTTT.

This sequence joins TRBV6-5 and TRBJ1-2; TRBD1 matches at 8 bases. The J segment lost 9 bases and the V segment lost 6 bases, leaving 9 bases of the junction unmatched. This CDR3 has 13 residues. Germline assignment: CDR1 MNHEY and CDR2 SVGAGI. The DNA of the CDR3 is TGTGCCAGCAGAGAGACAGGGGCTTTAAGCTACACCTTC. It is translated as CASRETGALSYTF.

The sample holds a few counts of this clone. V gene TRBV3-1 (or the pseudogene TRBV3-2) combines with J gene TRBJ1-4, with 7 bases matching TRBD1. The CDR3 length is 16 residues. Germline lookup yields CDR1 LGHDT and CDR2 YNNKEL (reference sequence). The V gene end was trimmed by 0 bases and the J gene end by 7 bases; junction bases not matched to a gene: 8. CDR3 in amino acids: CASSQELGGVGEKLFF. As DNA, the CDR3 is TGTGCCAGCAGCCAAGAGTTAGGGGGCGTCGGTGAAAAACTGTTTTTT.

This clone has only a few counts. The V call is TRBV7-9, the J call TRBJ1-5; no reliable D call. V lost 5 bases to trimming and J lost 0 bases, with 8 bases between them. CDR1 is SEHNR and CDR2 is FQNEAQ in the germline V gene (reference sequence). This CDR3 spans 14 amino acids. The CDR3 region is CASSLPYSNQPQHF. In DNA form, the CDR3 reads TGTGCCAGCAGCCTACCTTATAGCAATCAGCCCCAGCATTTT.

This CDR3 reads CASSRHLSMGYTF. In nucleotides, the CDR3 is TGTGCCAGCAGTCGACACCTTTCTATGGGCTACACCTTC. V is TRBV12-3 or TRBV12-4 and J is TRBJ1-2; D unclear. The CDR3 totals 13 residues. V lost 5 bases, J lost 8 bases, and 15 bases lay in between.

This rearrangement joins TRBV7-6 to TRBJ2-7; TRBD1 matches at 8 bases. V gave up 2 bases and J gave up 1 base; unmatched junction bases: 4. CDR3 length: 15 amino acids. CDR1 is SGHVS, CDR2 FNYEAQ, per germline. The CDR3 DNA sequence: TGTGCCAGCAGCTTATGGACAGGGAGTTCCTACGAGCAGTACTTC. Its protein product is CASSLWTGSSYEQYF. The whole variable domain, remainder taken from reference TRBV7-6 and TRBJ2-7, is GAGVSQSPRYKVTKRGQDVALRCDPISGHVSLYWYRQALGQGPEFLTYFNYEAQQDKSGLPNDRFSAERPEGSISTLTIQRTEQRDSAMYRCASSLWTGSSYEQYFGPGTRLTVT.

The chain has TRBV6-5 and TRBJ1-1, with unresolved D. Trimming removed 6 bases from V and 0 bases from J, with 8 bases in between. Germline CDR1 is MNHEY and CDR2 is SVGAGI. The CDR3 is 13 amino acids. The CDR3 nucleotides read TGTGCCAGCAGCCTTACATTGAACACTGAAGCTTTCTTT. Protein: CASSLTLNTEAFF.

This sequence joins TRBV12-3 or TRBV12-4 and TRBJ2-7; tentatively, D is TRBD2 (7 bases). This CDR3 has 13 residues. Between the trimmed V and J ends, which lost 7 bases and 4 bases, there was a span of 14 bases. DNA for the CDR3: TGTGCCAGCACGCGGGGGCCGCTGTACGAGCAGTACTTC. Its translation: CASTRGPLYEQYF.

DNA of the CDR3: TGTGCCAGCAGTCAAGGGGGCCGATTAGAGACCCAGTACTTC. This translates into CASSQGGRLETQYF. The V gene is TRBV5-5, the J gene TRBJ2-5; 7 positions agree with TRBD1. Germline lookup yields CDR1 SGHKS and CDR2 YYEKEE (reference sequence). After removal of 5 bases from V and 4 bases from J, the junction contained 8 bases not matched to a gene. The CDR3 spans 14 residues.

The CDR3 protein is CASSQDGPAGTLRETQYF. The CDR3 DNA is TGTGCCAGCAGCCAAGATGGTCCCGCGGGGACCCTTCGGGAGACCCAGTACTTC. The gene calls are TRBV4-2 and TRBJ2-5; TRBD2 might be the D (6 bases). The CDR3 loop spans 18 amino acids. Trimming pared 0 bases from V and 5 bases from J, leaving 22 bases between. The germline V gene encodes CDR1 LGHNA and CDR2 YNFKEQ.

The J gene is TRBJ1-2, the V gene TRBV5-1; 8 nucleotides align to TRBD1. Looked up from germline, CDR1 is SGHRS and CDR2 is YFSETQ. The V gene end was trimmed by 1 base and the J gene end by 4 bases; junction bases not matched to a gene: 6. The CDR3 length is 15 residues. CDR3: CASSLQTGESYGYTF. The DNA of the CDR3 is TGCGCCAGCAGCTTGCAGACAGGGGAAAGCTATGGCTACACCTTC.

The J gene is TRBJ1-6, the V gene TRBV6-1; D is uncertain. The V and J ends lost 3 bases and 4 bases respectively, with 10 bases between them. CDR1 is MNHNS and CDR2 is SASEGT in the germline V gene. This CDR3 is 15 amino acids long. The CDR3: CASSDDTRYNSPLHF. DNA of the CDR3: TGTGCCAGCAGTGACGACACCCGATATAATTCACCCCTCCACTTT.

The V gene is TRBV3-1 (or the pseudogene TRBV3-2), the J gene TRBJ2-7; TRBD1 matches 9 bases. CDR3 length: 14 residues. After removal of 7 bases from V and 7 bases from J, the junction contained 11 bases not matched to a gene. Germline CDR1 reads LGHDT; CDR2 reads YNNKEL (reference sequence). CDR3 bases: TGTGCCAGCATCGGTGGACAGGGGACGGGGGAGCAGTACTTC. Its protein is CASIGGQGTGEQYF.

This clone has only a few counts. V and J are TRBV12-5 and TRBJ1-5; D not resolved. Trimming took 6 bases from V and 7 from J, leaving 10 bases between them. The CDR3 sequence is 12 residues long. Germline values: CDR1 LGHNT, CDR2 FRNRAP. CDR3 in amino acids: CASGPRWQPQHF. In nucleotides, the CDR3 is TGTGCTAGTGGCCCCCGGTGGCAGCCCCAGCATTTT.

The chain links TRBV21-1 to TRBJ1-2. TRBV21-1 is annotated as a pseudogene. The CDR3 is made up of 13 amino acids. The CDR3 loop reads CASTGGTDYGYTF. The CDR3 DNA reads as TGTGCCAGCACGGGGGGTACAGACTATGGCTACACCTTC.

Only one count was recorded for this clone. CDR3: CATGGGVRPQHF. The CDR3 coding sequence is TGTGCCACCGGCGGGGGAGTGAGGCCCCAGCATTTT. This chain connects TRBV6-6 to TRBJ1-5; D may be TRBD1 (5 bases). The CDR3 spans 12 residues. V lost 10 bases and J 9 bases, leaving 16 bases between the germline ends. Germline values: CDR1 MNHNY, CDR2 SVGAGI (reference sequence).

This clone showed up just once. The chain joins TRBV12-3 or TRBV12-4 to TRBJ1-1; TRBD1 matches 7 bases. This CDR3 has 11 amino acids. V shed 7 bases, J shed 4 bases, and the junction held 0 bases outside the gene matches. Here the CDR3 DNA reads TGTGCCAGCAACAGGGGCACTGAAGCTTTCTTT. It is translated as CASNRGTEAFF.

V is TRBV5-1 and J is TRBJ1-4; TRBD1 matches 7 bases. Germline CDR1 SGHRS, CDR2 YFSETQ. The CDR3 runs to 15 residues. V trimming: 1 base; J trimming: 7 bases; junction bases outside the gene matches: 7. The CDR3 loop reads CASSLSQGEGEKLFF. The CDR3 nucleotides are TGCGCCAGCAGCTTGTCTCAGGGGGAAGGTGAAAAACTGTTTTTT. Looking up the rest from reference TRBV5-1 and TRBJ1-4 gives the full variable domain: KAGVTQTPRYLIKTRGQQVTLSCSPISGHRSVSWYQQTPGQGLQFLFEYFSETQRNKGNFPGRFSGRQFSNSRSEMNVSTLELGDSALYLCASSLSQGEGEKLFFGSGTQLSVL.

This chain connects TRBV5-4 to TRBJ2-1, with a tentative D call TRBD1 (6 bases). The germline V and J ends were trimmed by 3 bases and 7 bases, with 11 bases remaining between them. The germline V gene has CDR1 SGHNT and CDR2 YYREEE (reference sequence). This CDR3 spans 13 amino acids. This CDR3 reads CASSSLQGNEQFF. Here the CDR3 DNA reads TGTGCCAGCAGCTCCCTCCAGGGGAATGAGCAGTTCTTC.

This chain uses TRBV12-3 or TRBV12-4 with TRBJ1-1; TRBD1 agrees at 8 bases. There are 11 residues in the CDR3. Losses at the gene ends were 7 bases for V and 10 bases for J; bases not matched to a gene: 5. The CDR3 DNA is TGTGCCAGCATCTTACAGGGGGTAGCTTTCTTT. This encodes CASILQGVAFF.

The chain is built from TRBV10-2 and TRBJ1-1; D unclear. The CDR3 consists of 12 residues. Between the trimmed V and J ends, which lost 10 bases and 1 base, there was a span of 10 bases. The germline V gene encodes CDR1 WSHSY and CDR2 SAAADI. This CDR3 is CATAVRNTEAFF. The CDR3 DNA follows: TGCGCCACCGCAGTACGGAACACTGAAGCTTTCTTT.

The J gene is TRBJ1-4, the V gene TRBV5-8; D is undetermined. The ends were cut back, 5 bases at V and 7 bases at J, with 15 bases in the middle. Germline loops: CDR1 SGHTS, CDR2 YDEGEE. CDR3 length equals 14 residues. This CDR3 reads CASRKRGSGEKLFF. The CDR3 bases are TGTGCCAGCAGAAAACGAGGGAGTGGTGAAAAACTGTTTTTT.

The chain employs TRBV2 and TRBJ2-7, with D maybe TRBD2 (5 bases). V lost 7 bases and J lost 4, with 11 bases in between. Germline V gene sequence: CDR1 SNHLY, CDR2 FYNNEI. This CDR3 is built from 12 residues. The chain's CDR3 is CASNLLEYEQYF. The CDR3 region has the DNA TGTGCCAGCAACTTACTAGAGTACGAGCAGTACTTC.

The V and J genes are TRBV5-1 and TRBJ1-5; no clear D gene. Trimming pared 0 bases from V and 1 base from J, leaving 11 bases between. This CDR3 comprises 16 residues. Germline CDR1 SGHRS, CDR2 YFSETQ. CDR3 in DNA: TGCGCCAGCAGCTTGGGGACTGGGCAGAGCAATCAGCCCCAGCATTTT. Translation gives CASSLGTGQSNQPQHF.